This T cell receptor (beta chain) came from a study of post-analysis software for immune sequencing data. About the research overall: Relapsing-remitting, secondary progressive and progressive-relapsing multiple sclerosis courses were included. Whole-study results and caveats: F-measure co-clustering was strong for batch-matched samples. There was significantly lower normalized Chao1 diversity in multiple sclerosis patients than in controls. Roughly 5 TRBV segments occurring more often in patients than controls included TRBV5-6, TRBV5-1 and TRBV20-1.

CDR3 length equals 16 residues. CDR1 and CDR2 (germline): GTSNPN, SVGIG (reference sequence). V dropped 2 bases and J dropped 4 bases, with 20 bases sitting between them. Regarding this clonotype: As yet, its antigen is unknown.

Every TCR beta cDNA library bore unique molecular identifiers. The source material, roughly 0.9 to 11 million T cells, gave rise to about 500,000 cDNA molecules. TCRdb recomputed calls from the PCR reads with MiXCR, one row per CDR3 protein. The table shows approximately 160,000 distinct CDR3 sequences, with approximately 30% occurring only once. The V gene is TRBV30, the J gene TRBJ1-1; TRBD1 might be the D (5 bases). Sequenced sample: blood. The sequence was collected from a girl between 5 and 17 years old with multiple sclerosis. The CDR3 loop reads CAWSFSPTGGGTEAFF. In DNA form, the CDR3 reads TGTGCCTGGAGTTTTTCCCCCACTGGGGGTGGCACTGAAGCTTTCTTT.